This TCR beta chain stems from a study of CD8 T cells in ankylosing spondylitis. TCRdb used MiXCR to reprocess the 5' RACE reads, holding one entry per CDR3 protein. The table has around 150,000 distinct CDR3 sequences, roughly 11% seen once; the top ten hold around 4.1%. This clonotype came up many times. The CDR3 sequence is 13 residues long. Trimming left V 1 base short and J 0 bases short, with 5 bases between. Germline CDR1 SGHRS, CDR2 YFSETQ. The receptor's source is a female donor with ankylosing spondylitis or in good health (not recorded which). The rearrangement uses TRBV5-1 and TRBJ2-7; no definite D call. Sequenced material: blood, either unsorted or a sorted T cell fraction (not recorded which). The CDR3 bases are TGCGCCAGCAGCTTGTCTTCCTCCTACGAGCAGTACTTC. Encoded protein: CASSLSSSYEQYF.